Shown below are 15 T cell receptor beta chains from a single sample sequenced in a study of cytotoxic CD8 clonotypes in ibrutinib-treated CLL. Produced via immunoSEQ multiplex PCR; TCRdb's table is partial and in-frame only. The sample lists about 39,000 clones, 68% occurring once. The sample was PBMCs, taken at disease progression, from a patient treated with ibrutinib. All receptors come from a human donor with chronic lymphocytic leukemia.

The chain joins TRBV13 to TRBJ1-2; possible D gene TRBD1, 5 bases. CDR1 is PRHDT and CDR2 is FYEKMQ in the germline V gene (reference sequence). The V end was cut by 4 bases, the J end by 1 base, with 7 bases between. This CDR3 region has 13 residues. DNA for the CDR3: TGTGCCAGCAGCTCGGGACTTAACTATGGCTACACCTTC. Its protein is CASSSGLNYGYTF.

The rearrangement uses TRBV30 and TRBJ1-5; D gene unclear. Germline CDR1 reads GTSNPN; CDR2 reads SVGIG (reference sequence). The CDR3 extends over 14 amino acids. With 2 bases removed from V and 7 bases from J, the gap between germline ends came to 15 bases. The CDR3 DNA reads TGTGCCTGGAGTACTATGGATCTGGGGCAGCCCCAGCATTTT. This gives the protein CAWSTMDLGQPQHF.

This chain links TRBV11-2 with TRBJ2-7; D might be TRBD1 (6 bases). Deletions cut 1 base from V and 9 bases from J, with 13 bases between. Germline CDR1 is SGHAT and CDR2 is FQNNGV. There are 13 residues in the CDR3. The CDR3 nucleotides read TGTGCCAGCAGCTTAGGAACAGGGTTAAGGCAGTACTTC. Protein: CASSLGTGLRQYF.

V gene TRBV29-1 combines with J gene TRBJ1-3; D remains ambiguous. This CDR3 region has 14 residues. The V gene's germline CDR1 is SQVTM and CDR2 ANQGSEA. The V gene lost 7 bases and the J gene lost 2 bases, with 15 bases spanning the gap. CDR3 nucleotides: TGCAGCGGGACCGAAGGTGGCACTGGAAACACCATATATTTT. This translates into CSGTEGGTGNTIYF. Supplemented by reference TRBV29-1 and TRBJ1-3, the full variable domain reads SAVISQKPSRDICQRGTSLTIQCQVDSQVTMMFWYRQQPGQSLTLIATANQGSEATYESGFVIDKFPISRPNLTFSTLTVSNMSPEDSSIYLCSGTEGGTGNTIYFGEGSWLTVV.

This clone has just a few counts. The chain combines TRBV14 with TRBJ2-7; no reliable D call. With 3 bases removed from V and 6 bases from J, the gap between germline ends came to 6 bases. From germline, CDR1 is SGHDN and CDR2 FVKESK. The CDR3 consists of 11 residues. The CDR3 region is CASSHGSEQYF. CDR3 in DNA: TGTGCCAGCAGCCATGGCAGCGAGCAGTACTTC.

The chain employs TRBV21-1 and TRBJ1-1. TRBV21-1 is noted as a pseudogene. This CDR3 is 19 amino acids long. The CDR3 spells CASTAVGVSRTKRDTEAFF. CDR3 nucleotide sequence: TGTGCCAGCACAGCGGTCGGGGTTTCACGGACCAAACGGGACACTGAAGCTTTCTTT.

The chain carries TRBV20-1 and TRBJ2-5; D unresolved. V shed 4 bases and J shed 2 bases, with 5 bases lying between them. This CDR3 spans 11 amino acids. The germline V gene has CDR1 DFQATT and CDR2 SNEGSKA (reference sequence). The CDR3 sequence is CSATGQETQYF. The CDR3 bases are TGCAGTGCTACAGGACAAGAGACCCAGTACTTC.

The table lists this clone with a few counts. The chain links TRBV11-2 to TRBJ1-1; maybe TRBD1 (5 bases). Germline CDR1 SGHAT, CDR2 FQNNGV. The CDR3 contains 15 residues. V was trimmed by 5 bases and J by 3 bases, leaving 16 bases between them. CDR3 protein: CASSHQRGVDTEAFF. CDR3 DNA sequence: TGTGCCAGCAGCCACCAGAGAGGGGTGGACACTGAAGCTTTCTTT.

This clone was detected a few times. The chain joins TRBV2 to TRBJ1-1, with a weak D call TRBD1 (5 bases). CDR3 length: 14 residues. The V end was cut by 3 bases, the J end by 11 bases, with 19 bases between. Germline CDR1 reads SNHLY; CDR2 reads FYNNEI. CDR3 amino acids: CASSEWDAPLGAFF. The CDR3 DNA is TGTGCCAGCAGTGAGTGGGACGCCCCGTTGGGTGCTTTCTTT.

This clone was seen more than once but under ten times. DNA for the CDR3: TGTGCCAGCAGCACAGGTCCGCTGGGCACTGAAGCTTTCTTT. This codes for CASSTGPLGTEAFF. This chain connects TRBV6-6 to TRBJ1-1; possible D gene TRBD1, 5 bases. Germline values: CDR1 MNHNY, CDR2 SVGAGI (reference sequence). The CDR3 covers 14 residues. Trimming pared 6 bases from V and 4 bases from J, leaving 15 bases between.

This chain uses TRBV2 with TRBJ2-7, with 8 bases matching TRBD2. Germline-derived CDR1 and CDR2 are SNHLY and FYNNEI. The V gene end was trimmed by 4 bases and the J gene end by 4 bases; junction bases not matched to a gene: 0. This CDR3 has 12 residues. CDR3 coding DNA: TGTGCCAGCAGTGCGGGAGGGTACGAGCAGTACTTC. Translation gives CASSAGGYEQYF. The full variable domain, in which reference TRBV2 and TRBJ2-7 provide the parts outside the CDR3, is EPEVTQTPSHQVTQMGQEVILRCVPISNHLYFYWYRQILGQKVEFLVSFYNNEISEKSEIFDDQFSVERPDGSNFTLKIRSTKLEDSAMYFCASSAGGYEQYFGPGTRLTVT.

The CDR3 sequence is CASRPSGWGVGELFF. In DNA, the CDR3 is TGTGCCAGCAGACCCTCGGGGTGGGGTGTCGGGGAGCTGTTTTTT. The genes are TRBV7-3 and TRBJ2-2, with D possibly TRBD2 on 5 matching bases. The ends were cut back, 6 bases at V and 7 bases at J, with 18 bases in the middle. CDR1 SGHTA and CDR2 FQGTGA come from the germline V gene. The CDR3 is 15 residues long.

This clone occurred a few times. The chain combines TRBV28 with TRBJ2-7; a possible D gene is TRBD2 (6 bases). CDR3 length equals 16 residues. V lost 5 bases, J lost 8 bases, and 25 bases lay in between. CDR1 MDHEN and CDR2 SYDVKM come from the germline V gene. Here the CDR3 reads CASSRRGTSLLLQQYF. The CDR3 DNA reads as TGTGCCAGCAGTCGACGCGGGACGTCCCTACTTTTGCAGCAGTACTTC.

J is TRBJ2-5 and V is TRBV29-1; 8 nucleotides agree with TRBD1. With V trimmed by 4 bases and J by 5 bases, 9 bases remained unmatched. The CDR3 runs to 14 residues. Germline loops: CDR1 SQVTM, CDR2 ANQGSEA. The CDR3 protein is CSVAPGGRTETQYF. The CDR3 DNA reads as TGCAGCGTTGCGCCAGGGGGCAGGACGGAGACCCAGTACTTC.

The rearrangement uses TRBV19 and TRBJ1-5; weak D call: TRBD1 (5 bases). Germline loops: CDR1 LNHDA, CDR2 SQIVND (reference sequence). This CDR3 spans 13 amino acids. V was pared by 7 bases and J by 7 bases, with 14 bases between. This CDR3 reads CASKQGSGQPQHF. DNA of the CDR3: TGTGCCAGTAAGCAGGGCTCTGGGCAGCCCCAGCATTTT.